Each of the 8 T cell receptor beta chains below was sequenced from the same sample in a study of blood T cell repertoires in COVID-19. Assay used: immunoSEQ multiplex PCR; TCRdb lists only in-frame clones, some missing. The sample includes around 270,000 clones, 80% to 90% of them seen just once. Sequencing was performed on PBMCs or T cells enriched from blood (not recorded which). The receptor source for this set is a woman in her twenties or thirties who had recovered from COVID-19.

V gene TRBV7-9 combines with J gene TRBJ1-3; D remains unclear. V dropped 2 bases and J dropped 2 bases, with 7 bases sitting between them. There are 14 residues in the CDR3. Per the germline V gene, CDR1 is SEHNR and CDR2 is FQNEAQ (reference sequence). CDR3 nucleotides: TGTGCCAGCAGCTTACAGGTTACTGGAAACACCATATATTTT. It yields the protein CASSLQVTGNTIYF.

The V gene is TRBV5-6, the J gene TRBJ1-1; D gene ambiguous. Germline values: CDR1 SGHDT, CDR2 YYEEEE. V was trimmed by 5 bases and J by 5 bases, leaving 13 bases between them. The CDR3 sequence is 13 residues long. The CDR3 loop is CASSVGGRTEAFF. The CDR3 DNA follows: TGTGCCAGCAGTGTGGGCGGGAGGACTGAAGCTTTCTTT.

This chain uses TRBV20-1 with TRBJ2-2; tentative D call: TRBD2 (5 bases). Trimming took 3 bases from V and 5 from J, leaving 10 bases between them. The CDR3 covers 13 residues. Germline V lookup: CDR1 DFQATT, CDR2 SNEGSKA (reference sequence). CDR3 nucleotides: TGCAGTGCTAGTTACCCGGGGACCGGGGAGCTGTTTTTT. Encoded protein: CSASYPGTGELFF.

The V gene is TRBV5-1, the J gene TRBJ1-2; TRBD1 matches at 8 bases. Unmatched junction bases numbered 11, after V lost 2 bases and J lost 8 bases. Germline V gives CDR1 SGHRS, CDR2 YFSETQ. The CDR3 spans 15 residues. CDR3: CASSLTDRGTSGYTF. In DNA form, the CDR3 reads TGCGCCAGCAGCTTAACCGACAGGGGTACGAGCGGCTACACCTTC.

The genes are TRBV19 and TRBJ2-7; weak D call: TRBD1 (6 bases). The CDR3 totals 13 residues. Germline V lookup: CDR1 LNHDA, CDR2 SQIVND (reference sequence). V lost 3 bases to trimming and J lost 4 bases, with 10 bases between them. CDR3 nucleotide sequence: TGTGCCAGTAGTATGGGCAGGGGTTACGAGCAGTACTTC. The encoded protein is CASSMGRGYEQYF.

This chain links TRBV27 with TRBJ1-4; 8 bases agree with TRBD1. The CDR3 totals 12 residues. Germline lookup yields CDR1 MNHEY and CDR2 SMNVEV (reference sequence). Unmatched junction bases numbered 0, after V lost 6 bases and J lost 6 bases. The CDR3 coding sequence is TGTGCCAGCAGGGACAGGGATGAAAAACTGTTTTTT. Amino acids: CASRDRDEKLFF. Together with reference TRBV27 and TRBJ1-4, the CDR3 gives the full variable domain: EAQVTQNPRYLITVTGKKLTVTCSQNMNHEYMSWYRQDPGLGLRQIYYSMNVEVTDKGDVPEGYKVSRKEKRNFPLILESPSPNQTSLYFCASRDRDEKLFFGSGTQLSVL.

V usage is TRBV7-9 and J usage is TRBJ1-1; D is undetermined. The germline V gene has CDR1 SEHNR and CDR2 FQNEAQ (reference sequence). The CDR3 runs 15 residues. Trimming removed 5 bases from V and 2 bases from J, with 15 bases in between. The CDR3 loop reads CASSPPEGRNTEAFF. The CDR3 DNA follows: TGTGCCAGCAGCCCCCCCGAGGGCAGAAACACTGAAGCTTTCTTT.

V and J are TRBV4-1 and TRBJ2-1; D uncertain. The germline V and J ends were trimmed by 1 base and 2 bases, with 15 bases remaining between them. The CDR3 contains 17 residues. Germline V CDR1 and CDR2: MGHRA, YSYEKL. The CDR3 coding sequence is TGCGCCAGCAGCCAAGGTATGTCCTATAGAACCTACAATGAGCAGTTCTTC. It yields the protein CASSQGMSYRTYNEQFF.